This record looks at one T cell receptor (beta chain) sequence and its context. The data were taken from a study of spatial heterogeneity in lung cancer. At the level of the study: Alpha-chain sequences were consistently detected in smaller numbers than beta-chain sequences. The mean occurrence of each unique TCR and UMI combination in raw reads exceeded 9.5.

Time point meaning: sample taken at primary tumor resection. The sequenced material consisted of unsorted whole RNA from tumor, nontumor lung or frozen PBMC. Samples were obtained from approximately 76 donors, all untreated early-stage non-small cell lung cancer patients. Germline loops: CDR1 LGHNA, CDR2 YSLEER. The CDR3 has 19 residues. Germline trimming cut 8 bases from V and 5 bases from J; bases unmatched to any gene: 27. Individually, TCR cDNA molecules were each labelled with a unique molecular identifier. TCRdb fed the 5' RACE reads into MiXCR, producing one record per CDR3 protein. The sample holds approximately 52,000 distinct CDR3 sequences, around 7% seen once.

The source is a female donor with early-stage non-small cell lung cancer. This rearrangement joins TRBV4-3 to TRBJ2-7; 7 bases are a match to TRBD1. The sample in question was PBMCs, obtained at surgery. The CDR3 is CASEPESSNRPTGLDEQYF. The CDR3 DNA sequence: TGCGCCAGCGAACCGGAATCAAGTAACCGGCCGACAGGGTTAGACGAGCAGTACTTC.